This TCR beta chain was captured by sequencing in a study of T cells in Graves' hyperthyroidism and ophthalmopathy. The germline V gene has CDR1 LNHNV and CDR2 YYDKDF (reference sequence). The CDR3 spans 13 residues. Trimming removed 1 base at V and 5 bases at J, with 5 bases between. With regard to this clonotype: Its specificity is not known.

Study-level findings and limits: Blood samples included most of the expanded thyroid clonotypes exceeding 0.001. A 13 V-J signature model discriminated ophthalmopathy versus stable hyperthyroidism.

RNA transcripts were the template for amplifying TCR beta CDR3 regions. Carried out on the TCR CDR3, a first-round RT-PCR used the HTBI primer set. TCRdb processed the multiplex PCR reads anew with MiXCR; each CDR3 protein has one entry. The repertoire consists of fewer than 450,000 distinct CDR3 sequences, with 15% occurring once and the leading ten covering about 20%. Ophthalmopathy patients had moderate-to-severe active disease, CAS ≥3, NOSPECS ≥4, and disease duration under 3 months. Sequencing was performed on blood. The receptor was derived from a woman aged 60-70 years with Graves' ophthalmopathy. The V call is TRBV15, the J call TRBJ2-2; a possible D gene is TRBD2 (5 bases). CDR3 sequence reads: CATSRAGTGELFF. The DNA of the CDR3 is TGTGCCACCAGCAGAGCGGGAACCGGGGAGCTGTTTTTT.